This TCR beta chain was recorded in a study of tumour-infiltrating T cells in Burkitt lymphoma. The overall study: Patients covered every epidemiological subtype of Burkitt lymphoma. Productive clonality predicted overall and progression-free survival. Overall study findings and caveats: Many Burkitt lymphoma patients shared several public clonotypes.

This table comes from immunoSEQ multiplex PCR, and its TCRdb copy is limited to in-frame clones, with some not included. The profile shows tens of thousands of clones, less than 35% of them singletons. In the case of this clone: Its specificity is unknown.

This CDR3 is 15 amino acids long. Trimming took 1 base from V and 6 from J, leaving 10 bases between them. Per germline, CDR1 MNHEY and CDR2 SMNVEV (reference sequence). This sequence joins TRBV27 and TRBJ1-6; no definite D call. The clonotype was recovered from a human donor with Burkitt lymphoma. Source material: tumor tissue. CDR3 loop: CASSLLSGFNSPLHF. The CDR3 DNA sequence: TGTGCCAGCAGTTTATTAAGCGGGTTTAATTCACCCCTCCACTTT.